The TCR beta chain described here comes from a study of T cell repertoires in cytomegalovirus infection. For the study at large: Matching HLA type and CMV infection were both indicated by public TCR beta signatures. Study conclusions and caveats: HLA-C-restricted CMV clonotypes gave the most frequent clonotype in two of eight donors. Pooled public TCR beta family frequency picked out CMV carriers with the relevant HLA.

The J segment lost 10 bases and the V segment lost 6 bases, leaving 20 bases of the junction unmatched. The germline CDR1 and CDR2 sequences are MNHEY and SVGEGT. The CDR3 consists of 17 residues. TCRdb re-analysed the reads in MiXCR, keeping a single row per CDR3 protein. The sample consists of 210,000 or so distinct CDR3 sequences, approximately 7% of them appearing once. As for this clonotype: The antigen is unknown.

The sequence was obtained from a human donor in good health (CMV status not recorded). Some clones in this sample may be carry-over from other donors' samples. The V gene is TRBV6-2 or TRBV6-3, the J gene TRBJ2-1; 8 bases fit TRBD2. Source material: PBMCs. The chain's CDR3 is CASSLSTGGAFPREQFF. The CDR3 coding sequence is TGTGCCAGCAGCCTCAGCACGGGGGGGGCCTTCCCCAGAGAGCAGTTCTTC.